This record concerns one TCR beta chain sequence. This clonotype came up many times. Its target antigen remains unknown. No much larger clone exists at a distance of one base, and base qualities are not known. Taken with the paper, the label for time point translates to: sample taken at primary tumor resection. The donors were about 71 patients from the lung TRACERx cohort who had early-stage, untreated non-small cell lung cancer. For TCR sequencing, whole RNA was extracted from tumor and nontumor lung tissue, or from cryopreserved PBMC samples, and no cell sorting was done. Only patients with enough RNA available from two or more tumor regions were chosen for TCR sequencing. Before selection, tumor and adjacent nontumor lung specimens were reviewed by a lung pathologist. This entry is derived from a study of spatial heterogeneity in lung cancer (dated by TCRdb to between 2018 and 2020). Background on the whole study: More beta-chain than alpha-chain transcripts were consistently detected, likely reflecting higher beta-chain transcript abundance. A strong correlation was found between TCR transcript counts in tumor regions and a T cell transcriptional module score from matched bulk RNA-seq. In the raw uncorrected reads, each unique combination of TCR and UMI appeared on average more than ten times. In non-small cell lung cancer, the study quantitatively compared TCR alpha and beta repertoires across several tumor regions, matched nontumor lung, and blood. The study linked features of the TCR repertoire to counts of nonsynonymous mutations, which were determined by whole-exome sequencing of tumor tissue. Both alpha and beta chains were TCR-sequenced in 200 to 250 tumor regions, under 85 matched nontumor lung samples and 56 PBMC samples obtained at surgery.

V gives up 4 bases and J gives up 0 bases, and the segment between their germline ends measures 10 bases. CDR1 and CDR2 (SGHDN, FVKESK) derive from the germline V gene. Its CDR3 holds 15 amino acids, cysteine through phenylalanine. Of the read, only the CDR3 DNA is kept; its 45 bases are in frame from base 1. Overall study results and their limits: Additional single-cell paired TCR alpha and beta sequencing was considered necessary to confirm, at a functional level, the hypothesis that regional TCRs recognize regional mutations. Counts of ubiquitous and regional expanded TCRs were found to correlate with counts of ubiquitous and regional nonsynonymous mutations, respectively. The number of expanded intratumoral alpha and beta TCRs correlated with the tumor nonsynonymous mutation count. TCR-seq coverage of tumor T cells was estimated to be only approximately 7% for alpha chains and more than 11% for beta chains.

Preparation of the library involved 5' RACE. This sample was sequenced with a NextSeq 500. In the TCR library protocol, a unique molecular identifier was attached to each TCR cDNA molecule so that PCR and sequencing errors could be corrected. The study's own analysis went as follows. Decombinator tools were used for TCR identification, UMI-based error correction and CDR3 extraction. TCRs above a frequency of 2 per 1,000, corresponding to the top 1% of the tumor frequency distribution, were defined as expanded. Expanded tumor TCRs statistically deemed absent (corrected P<0.05) from at least one tumor region were classed as regional, and all other expanded tumor TCRs were classed as ubiquitous. Renyi diversity was calculated using the R vegan package after each repertoire was subsampled 100 times to 5,000 TCRs. CDR3 similarity networks were constructed using string-kernel similarity of amino acid triplets, with links drawn between CDR3s whose pairwise similarity was above 0.82. TCRdb passed the public sequencing reads through fastp at Q25 and MiXCR, retaining productive beta sequences. Here each entry gathers all rows of one CDR3 protein and keeps the most common genes and DNA. TCRdb's processing, not the authors' own work, is the source of the V and J calls. Here the sample has roughly 12,000 distinct CDR3 sequences; approximately 7% occur a single time. Around 3.6% of the sample comes from the top ten.

This TCR derives from a female donor with early-stage non-small cell lung cancer. The sequence is built from TRBV14 and TRBJ1-3; the D segment cannot be called with confidence. This material consisted of lung tumor tissue, taken at surgery. The sequenced DNA is TGTGCCAGCAGCCCACTAGAGGTCTCTGGAAACACCATATATTTT. Its product reads: CASSPLEVSGNTIYF.